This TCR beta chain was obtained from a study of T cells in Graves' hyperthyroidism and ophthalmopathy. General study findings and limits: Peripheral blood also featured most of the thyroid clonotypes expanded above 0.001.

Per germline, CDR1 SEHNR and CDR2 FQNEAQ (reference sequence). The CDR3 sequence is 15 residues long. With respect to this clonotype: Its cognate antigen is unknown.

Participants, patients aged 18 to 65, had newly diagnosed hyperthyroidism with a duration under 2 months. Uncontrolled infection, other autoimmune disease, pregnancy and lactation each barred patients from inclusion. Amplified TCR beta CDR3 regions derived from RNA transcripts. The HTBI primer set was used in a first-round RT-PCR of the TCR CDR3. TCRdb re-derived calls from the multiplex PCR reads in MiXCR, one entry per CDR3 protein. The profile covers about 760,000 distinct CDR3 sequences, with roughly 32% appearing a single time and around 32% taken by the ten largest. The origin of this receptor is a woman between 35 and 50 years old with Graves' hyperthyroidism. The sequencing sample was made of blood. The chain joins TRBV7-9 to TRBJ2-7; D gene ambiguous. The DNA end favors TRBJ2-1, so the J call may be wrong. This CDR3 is CASSFSPSRDNEQFF. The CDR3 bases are TGTGCCAGCAGCTTCTCCCCTAGTCGGGACAATGAGCAGTTCTTC.